The clone carrying this T cell receptor (beta chain) was counted once. What it binds is not known. This specimen comes from a study of OX40 agonist ivuxolimab in advanced cancers. In the study overall: People who had prior anti-PD-1, anti-PD-L1 or anti-CTLA-4 therapy could take part, and less than 50% had some. Study-level points and caveats: Among T cells, CD8+ cells averaged more expanded clones than CD4+ cells. There were also nonresponders showing low normalized T-cell clonal expansion.

This table comes from immunoSEQ multiplex PCR, and its TCRdb copy is limited to in-frame clones, with some not included. Here the sample spans about 100,000 clones, 70% to 90% being singletons. This sequence originates from an adult with an advanced solid tumor such as melanoma, head and neck, liver or kidney cancer. The sequences come from CD4+ or CD8+ T cells sorted from blood, collected in a trial of the OX40 agonist ivuxolimab.

The DNA of the CDR3 is TGTGCCAGCAGCCCAACGGGACTTAATGAAAAACTGTTTTTT. Translated: CASSPTGLNEKLFF. The genes are TRBV11-2 and TRBJ1-4; D is perhaps TRBD1 (5 bases). Germline CDR1 is SGHAT and CDR2 is FQNNGV. The CDR3 totals 14 residues. The V gene lost 5 bases and the J gene lost 4 bases, with 11 bases spanning the gap. The complete variable domain, with remaining parts taken from reference TRBV11-2 and TRBJ1-4, reads EAGVAQSPRYKIIEKRQSVAFWCNPISGHATLYWYQQILGQGPKLLIQFQNNGVVDDSQLPKDRFSAERLKGVDSTLKIQPAKLEDSAVYLCASSPTGLNEKLFFGSGTQLSVL.